Each of the 3 T cell receptor beta chains below was sequenced from the same sample in a study of shared clonotypes between healthy human individuals. Using immunoSEQ multiplex PCR, the repertoire was profiled, and TCRdb retains in-frame clones only, with some absent. Of hundreds of thousands of clones in the sample, roughly 80% are singletons; the top ten hold approximately 13%. Sequenced sample: PBMCs. These receptors all come from a woman in her thirties or forties in good health. Some clones in this sample may be carry-over from other donors' samples.

The chain joins TRBV5-1 to TRBJ2-2, with TRBD1 matching 7 bases. There are 15 residues in the CDR3. The ends lost 3 bases at V and 1 base at J; junction bases unmatched: 3. Germline V gives CDR1 SGHRS, CDR2 YFSETQ. The CDR3 DNA sequence: TGCGCCAGCAGCTCGCGACAGGGGAACACCGGGGAGCTGTTTTTT. It yields the protein CASSSRQGNTGELFF. Together with reference TRBV5-1 and TRBJ2-2, the CDR3 gives the full variable domain: KAGVTQTPRYLIKTRGQQVTLSCSPISGHRSVSWYQQTPGQGLQFLFEYFSETQRNKGNFPGRFSGRQFSNSRSEMNVSTLELGDSALYLCASSSRQGNTGELFFGEGSRLTVL.

The V and J genes are TRBV6-1 and TRBJ2-5; 7 bases are a match to TRBD2. The DNA end favors TRBJ2-7, so the J call may be wrong. This CDR3 comprises 14 residues. CDR1 MNHNS and CDR2 SASEGT come from the germline V gene. The CDR3 DNA sequence: TGTGCCAGCGTTAGCGGGTTCAGCTCCTACGAGCAGTACTTC. Residues: CASVSGFSSYEQYF.

The chain recombines TRBV25-1 with TRBJ2-1, with a possible D match to TRBD2 (6 bases). This CDR3 spans 15 amino acids. Germline CDR1 reads MGHDK; CDR2 reads SYGVNS. Trimming cost V 2 bases and J 9 bases, with 17 bases left between them. The CDR3 is CASSEIGGVDSEQFF. CDR3 DNA: TGTGCCAGCAGTGAAATCGGAGGGGTAGATTCTGAGCAGTTCTTC.